This T cell receptor (beta chain) was identified in a study of shared clonotypes between healthy human individuals. The repertoire was sequenced with immunoSEQ multiplex PCR; TCRdb's copy has only in-frame clones and lacks some. The sample includes roughly 810,000 clones, roughly 96% of them seen just once. V lost 1 base and J lost 8; bases outside the gene matches: 4. The CDR3 is 15 amino acids. Per germline, CDR1 SGHTA and CDR2 FQGNSA. CD45RO-negative CD8 cells positively selected for CCR7 made up the naive population, which excluded terminally differentiated effector memory CD45RA+ cells. This clone was counted only a few times.

Input material: naive CD8+ T cells sorted from blood. This chain uses TRBV7-2 with TRBJ2-1; 11 bases fit TRBD2. The clonotype comes from a man between 25 and 39 years old in good health. In DNA, the CDR3 is TGTGCCAGCAGCTTAGGTACTAGCGGGAGCGATGAGCAGTTCTTC. It codes for CASSLGTSGSDEQFF.